One and the same sample provided the 26 T cell receptor beta chains below, sequenced in a study of T cell repertoires in cytomegalovirus infection. Each CDR3 protein is one row after TCRdb ran MiXCR on the reads. The sample lists roughly 150,000 distinct CDR3 sequences, around 22% occurring once. The specimen was PBMCs. Receptors originate from a human donor in good health (CMV status not recorded). Some clones in this sample may be carry-over from other donors' samples.

This clonotype was observed a handful of times. The genes are TRBV28 and TRBJ1-2; perhaps TRBD1 as D (6 bases). V shed 7 bases and J shed 6 bases, with 18 bases lying between them. This CDR3 comprises 14 residues. The germline V gene encodes CDR1 MDHEN and CDR2 SYDVKM. CDR3 amino acids: CASIGPNRVHGYTF. In DNA form, the CDR3 reads TGTGCCAGCATCGGCCCTAACAGGGTTCATGGCTACACCTTC.

V usage is TRBV20-1 and J usage is TRBJ1-2, with D perhaps matching TRBD1 (5 bases). Per germline, CDR1 DFQATT and CDR2 SNEGSKA (reference sequence). Trimming removed 6 bases from V and 2 bases from J, with 19 bases in between. CDR3 length equals 15 residues. CDR3 residues: CSARSRGRVNYGYTF. CDR3 sequence (DNA): TGCAGTGCCAGATCACGGGGCAGGGTAAACTATGGCTACACCTTC.

The rearrangement links TRBV20-1 to TRBJ2-2; 10 bases match TRBD2. V gave up 2 bases and J gave up 6 bases; unmatched junction bases: 0. Germline CDR1 is DFQATT and CDR2 is SNEGSKA (reference sequence). The CDR3 loop spans 13 amino acids. CDR3 in DNA: TGCAGTGCTAGACTAGCGGGGGCCGGGGAGCTGTTTTTT. Its translation: CSARLAGAGELFF.

This clonotype was seen at least ten times. V gene TRBV7-8 combines with J gene TRBJ2-7, with D perhaps matching TRBD1 (6 bases). The germline V and J ends were trimmed by 6 bases and 5 bases, with 20 bases remaining between them. Germline CDR1 SGHVS, CDR2 FQNEAQ. The CDR3 is made up of 15 amino acids. CDR3 amino acids: CASSPSDRLGDEQYF. The CDR3 bases are TGTGCCAGCAGTCCCAGCGACAGGCTGGGGGACGAGCAGTACTTC.

There are many counts of this clonotype. The V gene is TRBV28, the J gene TRBJ2-7, with TRBD1 as a possible D gene (5 bases). This CDR3 spans 12 amino acids. The germline V and J ends were trimmed by 5 bases and 3 bases, with 8 bases remaining between them. Per the germline V gene, CDR1 is MDHEN and CDR2 is SYDVKM. The CDR3 coding sequence is TGTGCCAGCAGTCAGGGAAACTACGAGCAGTACTTC. Amino acids: CASSQGNYEQYF. Based on the CDR3 plus reference TRBV28 and TRBJ2-7, the full variable domain is DVKVTQSSRYLVKRTGEKVFLECVQDMDHENMFWYRQDPGLGLRLIYFSYDVKMKEKGDIPEGYSVSREKKERFSLILESASTNQTSMYLCASSQGNYEQYFGPGTRLTVT.

This clonotype was seen more than once but under ten times. The V call is TRBV7-2, the J call TRBJ2-7, with D possibly being TRBD2 (7 bases). Germline lookup yields CDR1 SGHTA and CDR2 FQGNSA. V gave up 5 bases and J gave up 0 bases, with 17 bases separating them. The CDR3 length is 16 residues. CDR3 sequence (DNA): TGTGCCAGCAGCCTGGGCGGGGGCGCAATCTCCTACGAGCAGTACTTC. Encoded protein: CASSLGGGAISYEQYF. Full variable domain (remainder filled in from reference TRBV7-2 and TRBJ2-7): GAGVSQSPSNKVTEKGKDVELRCDPISGHTALYWYRQSLGQGLEFLIYFQGNSAPDKSGLPSDRFSAERTGGSVSTLTIQRTQQEDSAVYLCASSLGGGAISYEQYFGPGTRLTVT.

This clonotype came up many times. CDR3 nucleotides: TGTGCCAGCAGCTTACAGGCGGGGGACCCCTACGAGCAGTACTTC. It codes for CASSLQAGDPYEQYF. V and J are TRBV7-2 and TRBJ2-7; 7 bases map to TRBD2. Looked up from germline, CDR1 is SGHTA and CDR2 is FQGNSA. The CDR3 consists of 15 residues. Losses at the gene ends were 2 bases for V and 2 bases for J; bases not matched to a gene: 6.

This clonotype has only a few counts. This sequence joins TRBV11-2 and TRBJ2-3; TRBD2 might be the D (5 bases). This CDR3 has 15 amino acids. With 5 bases removed from V and 2 bases from J, the gap between germline ends came to 14 bases. Germline values: CDR1 SGHAT, CDR2 FQNNGV. The CDR3 sequence: CASSAGLLNTDTQYF. DNA of the CDR3: TGTGCCAGCAGCGCCGGACTCCTTAACACAGATACGCAGTATTTT.

In its sample, this clonotype was seen a few times. This chain connects TRBV11-2 to TRBJ2-3; D possibly matches TRBD1 or TRBD2 (5 bases each). Trimming removed 3 bases at V and 9 bases at J, with 22 bases between. The CDR3 covers 16 residues. Germline CDR1 and CDR2: SGHAT and FQNNGV. As DNA, the CDR3 is TGTGCCAGCAGCTTCAGGGAGCGAGCGGAGGATCAGACGCAGTATTTT. It is translated as CASSFRERAEDQTQYF.

This chain connects TRBV5-1 to TRBJ2-2; D call uncertain. CDR1 and CDR2 from the germline V gene are SGHRS and YFSETQ. Trimming took 0 bases from V and 0 from J, leaving 6 bases between them. This CDR3 is built from 15 residues. The CDR3 bases are TGCGCCAGCAGCTTGGACGCCGCGAACACCGGGGAGCTGTTTTTT. Its translation is CASSLDAANTGELFF.

Worth noting for this clonotype: Being one base from a much bigger clone, this may be a read error. This chain uses TRBV7-2 with TRBJ2-7, with 9 bases aligning to TRBD2. V lost 1 base to trimming and J lost 3 bases; unmatched junction nucleotides: 4. Germline V lookup: CDR1 SGHTA, CDR2 FQGNSA. The CDR3 has 15 residues. The CDR3 DNA reads TGTGCCAGCAGCTTAGATAGCGGGAGAGACTACGAGCAGTACTTC. Its protein is CASSLDSGRDYEQYF.

This clonotype was detected a few times. The gene calls are TRBV12-3 or TRBV12-4 and TRBJ1-6, with D perhaps TRBD1 (6 bases). Trimming took 6 bases from V and 1 from J, leaving 10 bases between them. CDR3 length equals 15 residues. In DNA form, the CDR3 reads TGTGCCAGCAGGGAGGGGGATTCCTATAATTCACCCCTCCACTTT. This codes for CASREGDSYNSPLHF.

This chain connects TRBV20-1 to TRBJ2-3; D unclear. Trimming left V 3 bases short and J 1 base short, with 11 bases between. Germline lookup yields CDR1 DFQATT and CDR2 SNEGSKA (reference sequence). The CDR3 runs to 14 residues. CDR3 sequence: CSARDVWGTDTQYF. CDR3 nucleotide sequence: TGCAGTGCTAGGGACGTATGGGGCACAGATACGCAGTATTTT.

CDR3 DNA: TGTGCCAGCAGCTTCGGTCCGGGGGACAATCAGCCCCAGCATTTT. This sequence encodes CASSFGPGDNQPQHF. The chain couples TRBV11-2 to TRBJ1-5, with D possibly being TRBD1 (5 bases). V dropped 3 bases and J dropped 3 bases, with 12 bases sitting between them. Germline CDR1 is SGHAT and CDR2 is FQNNGV. The CDR3 is 15 residues long.

The chain recombines TRBV4-3 with TRBJ2-7; possibly TRBD1 for D (5 bases). Between the trimmed V and J ends, which lost 1 base and 3 bases, there was a span of 13 bases. This CDR3 comprises 15 residues. Germline V gives CDR1 LGHNA, CDR2 YSLEER. The CDR3 sequence is CASSQVQGGVYEQYF. CDR3 sequence (DNA): TGCGCCAGCAGCCAAGTCCAGGGTGGCGTCTACGAGCAGTACTTC.

This clonotype was detected many times. This chain uses TRBV7-2 with TRBJ2-2, with 9 bases aligning to TRBD2. After removal of 2 bases from V and 6 bases from J, the junction contained 10 bases not matched to a gene. CDR1 is SGHTA and CDR2 is FQGNSA in the germline V gene. The CDR3 is made up of 17 amino acids. The CDR3 bases are TGTGCCAGCAGCTTAATCTTAGCGGGAGAGAGTCCCGGGGAGCTGTTTTTT. This sequence encodes CASSLILAGESPGELFF.

This clonotype was recorded a few times. The chain has TRBV28 and TRBJ2-7; no definite D call. Deletions cut 3 bases from V and 1 base from J, with 16 bases between. This CDR3 is 16 amino acids long. The V gene's germline CDR1 is MDHEN and CDR2 SYDVKM. CDR3 in amino acids: CASSLIGPFGSYEQYF. The CDR3 coding sequence is TGTGCCAGCAGTTTGATCGGGCCCTTCGGGTCCTACGAGCAGTACTTC. The whole variable domain, filled in from reference TRBV28 and TRBJ2-7, reads DVKVTQSSRYLVKRTGEKVFLECVQDMDHENMFWYRQDPGLGLRLIYFSYDVKMKEKGDIPEGYSVSREKKERFSLILESASTNQTSMYLCASSLIGPFGSYEQYFGPGTRLTVT.

This clonotype was picked up a small number of times. The chain recombines TRBV12-3 or TRBV12-4 with TRBJ1-5; tentatively, D is TRBD1 (5 bases). The CDR3 totals 15 residues. V shed 6 bases and J shed 7 bases, with 19 bases lying between them. This chain's CDR3 is CASRGSGQGLQPQHF. In DNA form, the CDR3 reads TGTGCCAGCAGGGGCAGTGGGCAGGGTTTGCAGCCCCAGCATTTT.

This sequence joins TRBV7-9 and TRBJ1-2; the match to TRBD1 covers 7 bases. Looked up from germline, CDR1 is SEHNR and CDR2 is FQNEAQ (reference sequence). With V trimmed by 2 bases and J by 3 bases, 27 bases remained unmatched. There are 22 residues in the CDR3. The CDR3 nucleotides are TGTGCCAGCAGCTTAACGGAGTGTTCCGGGACAGCCTCCCCGGACGTAGACTATGGCTACACCTTC. Translating it yields CASSLTECSGTASPDVDYGYTF.

Regarding this clonotype: Given a much more abundant clone one base away, this may be a read error. The gene calls are TRBV7-2 and TRBJ2-7; D is unclear. Germline V lookup: CDR1 SGHTA, CDR2 FQGNSA. Trimming removed 6 bases at V and 2 bases at J, with 20 bases between. The CDR3 extends over 16 amino acids. CDR3 sequence reads: CASSPLGQVPAYEQYF. As DNA, the CDR3 is TGTGCCAGCAGTCCCCTCGGTCAAGTACCGGCCTACGAGCAGTACTTC.

The chain uses TRBV28 and TRBJ2-1; 8 nucleotides line up with TRBD2. The J call may be wrong; the DNA end is better matched by TRBJ2-7. This CDR3 comprises 17 residues. Per the germline V gene, CDR1 is MDHEN and CDR2 is SYDVKM. This CDR3 is CASSRVSGSRSYNEQYF. DNA for the CDR3: TGTGCCAGCAGCCGTGTGAGCGGGAGTCGATCCTACAATGAGCAGTACTTC.

Ten or more counts support this clonotype. V and J are TRBV7-9 and TRBJ2-2, with D perhaps matching TRBD1 (6 bases). The V end lost 5 bases, the J end lost 8 bases, and 15 bases lay between the germline ends. The CDR3 loop spans 14 amino acids. Germline assignment: CDR1 SEHNR and CDR2 FQNEAQ (reference sequence). The CDR3 here is CASSQPQGSGELFF. The CDR3 DNA reads TGTGCCAGCAGCCAACCACAGGGTTCAGGGGAGCTGTTTTTT.

This clonotype was seen once. Its ends do not fully match the called genes, so a read error is possible. The V call is TRBV28, the J call TRBJ1-5; D is ambiguous. Germline V CDR1 and CDR2: MDHEN, SYDVKM. The CDR3 totals 15 residues. CDR3 protein: CTSSFVAVSNQPQHF. The CDR3 DNA follows: TGTACCAGTAGTTTCGTGGCAGTTAGCAATCAGCCCCAGCATTTT. Filled out from reference TRBV28 and TRBJ1-5, the complete variable domain reads DVKVTQSSRYLVKRTGEKVFLECVQDMDHENMFWYRQDPGLGLRLIYFSYDVKMKEKGDIPEGYSVSREKKERFSLILESASTNQTSMYLCTSSFVAVSNQPQHFGDGTRLSIL.

The sample holds a few counts of this clonotype. The chain links TRBV7-2 to TRBJ1-1; D possibly corresponds to TRBD1 (5 bases). The V gene lost 6 bases and the J gene lost 2 bases, with 13 bases spanning the gap. The CDR3 covers 14 residues. In germline, CDR1 is SGHTA, CDR2 FQGNSA. The CDR3 sequence is CASSPRQFNTEAFF. The CDR3 DNA reads as TGTGCCAGCAGTCCTCGACAGTTTAACACTGAAGCTTTCTTT.

J is TRBJ2-2 and V is TRBV6-2 or TRBV6-3, with 7 bases that match TRBD1. The CDR3 totals 15 residues. Germline V CDR1 and CDR2: MNHEY, SVGEGT. Germline trimming cut 6 bases from V and 5 bases from J; bases unmatched to any gene: 9. The CDR3 bases are TGTGCCAGCAGAGTTACAGGGGTTGTGACCGGGGAGCTGTTTTTT. It yields the protein CASRVTGVVTGELFF.

The chain employs TRBV2 and TRBJ2-7; D could derive from TRBD1 or TRBD2 (5 bases each). Germline V CDR1 and CDR2: SNHLY, FYNNEI. The CDR3 is 12 residues long. V lost 0 bases to trimming and J lost 5 bases, with 5 bases between them. The CDR3 nucleotides read TGTGCCAGCAGTGAAGCGGGGGACGAGCAGTACTTC. It yields the protein CASSEAGDEQYF.